The present T cell receptor beta chain was sequenced within a study of sequential checkpoint blockade in melanoma. Turning to the study itself: Arm A got nivolumab then ipilimumab; arm B the reverse, 1:1. After both sequences, patients received maintenance nivolumab.

This CDR3 region has 14 residues. V gave up 4 bases and J gave up 6 bases, with 15 bases separating them. CDR1 is SQVTM, CDR2 ANQGSEA, per germline. The data were produced by immunoSEQ multiplex PCR, yet TCRdb's version contains in-frame clones alone and is incomplete. The sample carries tens of thousands of clones, 84% recorded once. Noted treatment: randomized to nivolumab then ipilimumab (arm A) or the reverse (arm B). None of the patients previously received DNA-damaging chemotherapy. The sequence came from a human donor with melanoma. The sample was CD8+ T cells sorted from blood (inferred from file names), taken from a patient given nivolumab and ipilimumab in sequence. The chain carries TRBV29-1 and TRBJ2-2, with TRBD1 as a possible D gene (5 bases). CDR3 sequence reads: CSVVYGRDPGELFF. The CDR3 DNA reads TGCAGCGTTGTCTATGGCAGGGATCCCGGGGAGCTGTTTTTT.